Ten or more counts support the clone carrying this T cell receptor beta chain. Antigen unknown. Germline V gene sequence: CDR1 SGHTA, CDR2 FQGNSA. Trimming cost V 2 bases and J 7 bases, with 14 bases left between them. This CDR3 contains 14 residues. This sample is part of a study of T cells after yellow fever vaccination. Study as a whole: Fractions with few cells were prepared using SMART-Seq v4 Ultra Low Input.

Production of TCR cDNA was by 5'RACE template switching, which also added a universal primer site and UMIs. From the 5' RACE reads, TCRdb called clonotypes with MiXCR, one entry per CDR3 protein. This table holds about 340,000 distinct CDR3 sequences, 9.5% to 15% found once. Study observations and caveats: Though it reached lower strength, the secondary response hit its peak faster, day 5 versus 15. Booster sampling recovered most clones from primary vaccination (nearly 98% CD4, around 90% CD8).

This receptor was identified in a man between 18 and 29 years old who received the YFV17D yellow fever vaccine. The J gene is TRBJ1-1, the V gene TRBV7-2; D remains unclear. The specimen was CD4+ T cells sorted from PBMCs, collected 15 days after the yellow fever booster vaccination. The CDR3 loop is CASSLRRSAVEAFF. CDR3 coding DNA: TGTGCCAGCAGCTTACGGCGGAGTGCCGTTGAAGCTTTCTTT.